A selection of T cell receptor beta chains follows, all from one sample in a study of shared clonotypes between healthy human individuals. Using immunoSEQ multiplex PCR, the repertoire was profiled, and TCRdb retains in-frame clones only, with some absent. This table has more than 2,000,000 clones, 90% to 95% appearing once. Source material: naive CD4+ T cells sorted from blood. Source of these receptors: a man in his late teens or twenties in good health. Each CDR3 is given with its conserved first and last residue. Fields, in order: V gene, J gene, clone size, D gene, CDR3 DNA, CDR3 protein. A D gene is named only where the DNA matches it firmly. A clone size is listed for some rows: how often the clone was seen (once, few, many), or a class if it is expanded.

TRBV18	TRBJ2-7	NA	TRBD1	TGTGCCAGCTCAGAAGGACAGGGGAAGGGCGAGCAGTACTTC	CASSEGQGKGEQYF
TRBV5-1	TRBJ2-4	NA	NA	TGCGCCAGCAGCCGGGGGGACACTCGATCTAAAAACATTCAGTACTTC	CASSRGDTRSKNIQYF
TRBV27	TRBJ1-5	few	NA	TGTGCCAGCAGTTTATCGAGCAATCAGCCCCAGCATTTT	CASSLSSNQPQHF
TRBV30	TRBJ1-4	NA	NA	TGTGCCTGGAGTGTAGGGTCGCCAGGTGAAAAACTGTTTTTT	CAWSVGSPGEKLFF
TRBV11-3	TRBJ2-1	NA	TRBD2	TGTGCCAGCAGCGACCGGACTAGCGGGGGGAATGAGCAGTTCTTC	CASSDRTSGGNEQFF
TRBV27	TRBJ2-3	NA	NA	TGTGCCAGCAGTTTCGGGCCCGGCGGGCGCACAGATACGCAGTATTTT	CASSFGPGGRTDTQYF
TRBV2	TRBJ1-1	NA	NA	TGTGCCAGCAGGGGGCGCGGTTACACTGAAGCTTTCTTT	CASRGRGYTEAFF
TRBV28	TRBJ2-6	NA	TRBD1	TGTGCCAGCAGTGTTGACAGGGCCGGGGCCAACGTCCTGACTTTC	CASSVDRAGANVLTF
TRBV2	TRBJ1-4	NA	TRBD1	TGTGCCAGCAGTGTTCAGGGGGGAGGCGAAAAACTGTTTTTT	CASSVQGGGEKLFF
TRBV29-1	TRBJ1-1	NA	TRBD1	TGCAGCGGGGACAGGGGCACTGAAGCTTTCTTT	CSGDRGTEAFF
TRBV6-1	TRBJ2-1	NA	NA	TGTGCCAGCAGCCAATCAGGGTCACGGGAGCAGTTCTTC	CASSQSGSREQFF